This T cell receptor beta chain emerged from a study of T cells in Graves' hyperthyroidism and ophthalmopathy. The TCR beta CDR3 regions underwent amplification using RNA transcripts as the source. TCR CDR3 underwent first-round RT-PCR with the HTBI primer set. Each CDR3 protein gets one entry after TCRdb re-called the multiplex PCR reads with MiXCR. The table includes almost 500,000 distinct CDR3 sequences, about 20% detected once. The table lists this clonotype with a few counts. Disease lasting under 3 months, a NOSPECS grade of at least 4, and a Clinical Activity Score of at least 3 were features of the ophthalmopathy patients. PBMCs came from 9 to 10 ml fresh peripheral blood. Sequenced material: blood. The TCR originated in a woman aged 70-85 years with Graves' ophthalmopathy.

The CDR3 nucleotides are TGTGCCTGGAGTCCCCTATCGGGGACGTACACCGGGGAGCTGTTTTTT. This codes for CAWSPLSGTYTGELFF. The chain combines TRBV30 with TRBJ2-2; D assignment may be TRBD1 or TRBD2 (5 bases each). The CDR3 has 16 residues. Germline CDR1 and CDR2: GTSNPN and SVGIG (reference sequence). V gave up 2 bases and J gave up 3 bases, with 16 bases separating them.